The 27 T cell receptor beta chains below come from one sample, sequenced in a study of T-cell reconstitution after alpha-beta-depleted transplantation in children (dated by TCRdb to the mid-2010s). The sample's treatment or condition label is to be understood as: allogeneic hematopoietic cell transplantation with graft depleted of TCRalphabeta T cells and CD19 B cells. Library preparation used PCR. The run used an Illumina HiSeq 2500. Molecular barcoding was employed in the preparation of TCR libraries, with unique molecular identifiers being used to normalize TCRbeta repertoire quantification. TCRdb passed the public sequencing reads through fastp at Q25 and MiXCR, retaining productive beta sequences. Here each entry gathers all rows of one CDR3 protein and keeps the most common genes and DNA. This sample lists about a million distinct CDR3 sequences; roughly 31% were detected once. 25% to 35% of the sample is held by the ten biggest clonotypes.

The starting material was PBMCs, mostly from graft donor cells, obtained 360 days after TCRalphabeta/CD19-depleted stem cell transplant. The receptors were gathered from a boy under three years old who had a stem cell transplant for SCID, so the T cells may come from the graft donor.

The CDR3: CSAHGGGHEQYF. The CDR3 nucleotides read TGCAGCGCCCACGGCGGGGGCCACGAGCAGTACTTC. The V gene is TRBV29-1, the J gene TRBJ2-7, with TRBD2 as a possible D gene (7 bases). This CDR3 is built from 12 residues. Trimming left V 7 bases short and J 5 bases short, with 15 bases between. The germline V gene has CDR1 SQVTM and CDR2 ANQGSEA.

The table lists this clonotype with a few counts. The chain is built from TRBV7-2 and TRBJ2-5; 8 bases match TRBD2. The ends lost 2 bases at V and 5 bases at J; junction bases unmatched: 7. The CDR3 loop spans 15 amino acids. From germline, CDR1 is SGHTA and CDR2 FQGNSA. CDR3 bases: TGTGCCAGCAGCTTAATGGCTAGCGGGCCGGAGACCCAGTACTTC. It encodes CASSLMASGPETQYF.

The chain is built from TRBV5-1 and TRBJ2-2; D remains unclear. The V gene lost 0 bases and the J gene lost 0 bases, with 12 bases spanning the gap. CDR1 and CDR2 from the germline V gene are SGHRS and YFSETQ. The CDR3 loop spans 17 amino acids. The DNA for the CDR3 is TGCGCCAGCAGCTTGGCATTTAGGATCCCGAACACCGGGGAGCTGTTTTTT. Translated: CASSLAFRIPNTGELFF.

This clonotype was observed a few times. J is TRBJ2-7 and V is TRBV7-2; D is possibly TRBD2 (5 bases). The germline CDR1 and CDR2 sequences are SGHTA and FQGNSA. This CDR3 is built from 14 residues. The V end was cut by 2 bases, the J end by 1 base, with 9 bases between. CDR3 nucleotides: TGTGCCAGCAGCTTACCTCGGGGATCCTACGAGCAGTACTTC. This translates into CASSLPRGSYEQYF.

This clonotype was seen only a few times. The V call is TRBV9, the J call TRBJ2-7, with D unclear. Per germline, CDR1 SGDLS and CDR2 YYNGEE. The V end lost 4 bases, the J end lost 0 bases, and 11 bases lay between the germline ends. CDR3 size: 14 residues. This CDR3 reads CASSPTVPSYEQYF. CDR3 nucleotides: TGTGCCAGCAGCCCCACGGTCCCCTCCTACGAGCAGTACTTC.

This chain uses TRBV6-5 with TRBJ2-1; the match to TRBD1 covers 7 bases. Germline V gene data show CDR1 as MNHEY and CDR2 as SVGAGI. Trimming at V came to 4 bases and at J to 3 bases, leaving 6 bases not matched to a gene. This CDR3 spans 15 amino acids. The CDR3 region has the DNA TGTGCCAGCAGTTCTGTACAGGGGCTCTACAATGAGCAGTTCTTC. Protein: CASSSVQGLYNEQFF.

The chain recombines TRBV12-3 or TRBV12-4 with TRBJ2-7; 7 bases map to TRBD1. The CDR3 sequence is 16 residues long. V shed 5 bases, J shed 0 bases, and the junction held 10 bases outside the gene matches. The CDR3 region has the DNA TGTGCCAGCAGTGCCAGCTTGGGACAGAGCTCCTACGAGCAGTACTTC. Protein: CASSASLGQSSYEQYF.

The J gene is TRBJ2-5, the V gene TRBV4-1; 8 positions match TRBD2. Trimming cost V 0 bases and J 3 bases; bases outside gene matches: 12. The germline V gene encodes CDR1 MGHRA and CDR2 YSYEKL. The CDR3 is made up of 18 amino acids. Here the CDR3 reads CASSQDLMAGGTKETQYF. In DNA, the CDR3 is TGCGCCAGCAGCCAAGATCTGATGGCGGGGGGTACGAAAGAGACCCAGTACTTC.

This chain joins TRBV5-5 and TRBJ2-1; TRBD2 matches at 11 bases. V shed 0 bases, J shed 4 bases, and the junction held 3 bases outside the gene matches. Germline CDR1 and CDR2: SGHKS and YYEKEE (reference sequence). This CDR3 contains 16 residues. CDR3 amino acids: CASSLVAGGRYNEQFF. The CDR3 DNA reads as TGTGCCAGCAGCTTGGTAGCGGGGGGGCGTTACAATGAGCAGTTCTTC.

V is TRBV4-2 and J is TRBJ2-2; tentative D call: TRBD1 (6 bases). Deletions cut 4 bases from V and 5 bases from J, with 14 bases between. The CDR3 has 15 residues. CDR1 and CDR2 (germline): LGHNA, YNFKEQ. The CDR3 bases are TGTGCCAGCAGCCCTCCGGGACAAGGGACCGGGGAGCTGTTTTTT. Amino acid sequence: CASSPPGQGTGELFF.

A remark on this clonotype: A much larger clone is a single base away; this may be a read error. V gene TRBV28 combines with J gene TRBJ2-7; 7 bases map to TRBD1. CDR1 and CDR2 from the germline V gene are MDHEN and SYDVKM. The V segment lost 8 bases and the J segment 5 bases; nucleotides outside the gene matches: 3. The CDR3 runs to 11 residues. CDR3 in DNA: TGTGCCAGCGGGACAGCCCACGAGCAGTACTTC. This sequence encodes CASGTAHEQYF.

The gene calls are TRBV3-1 and TRBJ2-1; the D gene is possibly TRBD2 (5 bases). Looked up from germline, CDR1 is LGHDT and CDR2 is YNNKEL (reference sequence). V was pared by 1 base and J by 8 bases, with 15 bases between. The CDR3 extends over 15 amino acids. CDR3 DNA sequence: TGTGCCAGCAGCCAAGTAGGAGGCTTAAAAGATGAGCAGTTCTTC. Amino acids: CASSQVGGLKDEQFF.

This clonotype showed up just a few times. The V gene is TRBV20-1, the J gene TRBJ1-1, with a possible D match to TRBD1 (6 bases). The CDR3 totals 12 residues. From germline, CDR1 is DFQATT and CDR2 SNEGSKA (reference sequence). V lost 3 bases, J lost 6 bases, and 11 bases lay in between. The CDR3 bases are TGCAGTGCTAGGTGGGGGGGCCCTGAAGCTTTCTTT. This codes for CSARWGGPEAFF.

The gene calls are TRBV11-2 and TRBJ1-4; tentatively, D is TRBD1 (6 bases). CDR1 is SGHAT and CDR2 is FQNNGV in the germline V gene. CDR3 length: 15 residues. Between the trimmed V and J ends, which lost 3 bases and 2 bases, there was a span of 10 bases. In DNA form, the CDR3 reads TGTGCCAGCAGCTTCCTAGGGGGGACTAATGAAAAACTGTTTTTT. Encoded protein: CASSFLGGTNEKLFF.

A few counts support this clonotype. The V call is TRBV29-1, the J call TRBJ1-3; D remains ambiguous. CDR1 is SQVTM and CDR2 is ANQGSEA in the germline V gene. The CDR3 length is 13 residues. V shed 6 bases and J shed 2 bases, with 11 bases lying between them. As DNA, the CDR3 is TGCAGCGTATGGAGGATCCCTGGAAACACCATATATTTT. Translation gives CSVWRIPGNTIYF. Looking up the rest from reference TRBV29-1 and TRBJ1-3 gives the full variable domain: SAVISQKPSRDICQRGTSLTIQCQVDSQVTMMFWYRQQPGQSLTLIATANQGSEATYESGFVIDKFPISRPNLTFSTLTVSNMSPEDSSIYLCSVWRIPGNTIYFGEGSWLTVV.

This chain connects TRBV12-3 or TRBV12-4 to TRBJ1-1; 7 bases agree with TRBD1. Trimming at V came to 9 bases and at J to 1 base, leaving 8 bases not matched to a gene. The CDR3 runs to 14 residues. CDR3 in amino acids: CASKGAGRNTEAFF. The CDR3 nucleotides read TGTGCCAGTAAGGGGGCGGGTAGGAACACTGAAGCTTTCTTT.

The V and J genes are TRBV6-2 or TRBV6-3 and TRBJ2-5; TRBD1 agrees at 9 bases. The CDR3 runs to 16 residues. Germline values: CDR1 MNHEY, CDR2 SVGEGT. The J segment lost 1 base and the V segment lost 6 bases, leaving 9 bases of the junction unmatched. The CDR3 here is CASRPWTGEFQETQYF. CDR3 in DNA: TGTGCCAGCAGACCTTGGACAGGGGAATTCCAAGAGACCCAGTACTTC.

This clonotype was observed a few times. The chain joins TRBV28 to TRBJ1-1, with a possible D match to TRBD1 (6 bases). The CDR3 is 15 residues long. The V end lost 4 bases, the J end lost 1 base, and 13 bases lay between the germline ends. Germline V gives CDR1 MDHEN, CDR2 SYDVKM. The DNA of the CDR3 is TGTGCCAGCAGTTCCTTCGGGACACCGAACACTGAAGCTTTCTTT. This encodes CASSSFGTPNTEAFF.

This CDR3 reads CASRRGASYEQYF. For the CDR3, the DNA is TGTGCCAGCAGGCGGGGGGCGTCCTACGAGCAGTACTTC. V is TRBV5-6 and J is TRBJ2-7; TRBD2 agrees at 8 bases. CDR1 is SGHDT, CDR2 YYEEEE, per germline. J was trimmed by 1 base and V by 5 bases; bases with no gene match: 2. The CDR3 totals 13 residues.

In its sample, this clonotype was seen a few times. This chain connects TRBV27 to TRBJ2-1; no firm D call. V lost 4 bases and J 6 bases, leaving 16 bases between the germline ends. The CDR3 covers 15 residues. Per the germline V gene, CDR1 is MNHEY and CDR2 is SMNVEV (reference sequence). As DNA, the CDR3 is TGTGCCAGCAGTTCTCGACCCTCTTGGGGCAATGAGCAGTTCTTC. This sequence encodes CASSSRPSWGNEQFF.

Only a few counts were recorded for this clonotype. V is TRBV20-1 and J is TRBJ2-5; D is possibly TRBD2 (5 bases). The length of the CDR3 is 15 residues. With 0 bases removed from V and 1 base from J, the gap between germline ends came to 12 bases. Germline CDR1 is DFQATT and CDR2 is SNEGSKA (reference sequence). CDR3: CSARDGRAGQETQYF. In DNA, the CDR3 is TGCAGTGCTAGAGATGGGCGGGCAGGCCAAGAGACCCAGTACTTC.

This clonotype was seen more than once but under ten times. The genes are TRBV12-3 or TRBV12-4 and TRBJ2-3; the D gene is possibly TRBD2 (5 bases). With 1 base removed from V and 4 bases from J, the gap between germline ends came to 18 bases. This CDR3 is built from 17 residues. The CDR3 here is CASSLVGVLRESDTQYF. As DNA, the CDR3 is TGTGCCAGCAGTTTAGTGGGAGTTTTAAGAGAGTCAGATACGCAGTATTTT.

V and J are TRBV11-2 and TRBJ2-3; 11 bases are shared with TRBD2. Germline V lookup: CDR1 SGHAT, CDR2 FQNNGV. V shed 4 bases, J shed 3 bases, and the junction held 6 bases outside the gene matches. This CDR3 comprises 16 residues. The CDR3 region is CASSSDTSGGTDTQYF. CDR3 bases: TGTGCCAGCAGCTCAGATACTAGCGGGGGTACAGATACGCAGTATTTT.

This clonotype was counted between two and nine times. This chain joins TRBV12-3 or TRBV12-4 and TRBJ2-7; the match to TRBD1 covers 7 bases. This CDR3 has 17 residues. V was pared by 3 bases and J by 3 bases, with 14 bases of the junction left unmatched. The CDR3 coding sequence is TGTGCCAGCAGTTTCGGTCCGAACAGGGGAGAGCGCTACGAGCAGTACTTC. This encodes CASSFGPNRGERYEQYF.

The chain has TRBV4-3 and TRBJ2-2; TRBD2 agrees at 8 bases. There are 18 residues in the CDR3. CDR1 is LGHNA and CDR2 is YSLEER in the germline V gene. V gave up 1 base and J gave up 0 bases; unmatched junction bases: 7. The CDR3 sequence: CASSQVHGGGSNTGELFF. As DNA, the CDR3 is TGCGCCAGCAGCCAAGTTCACGGGGGGGGCTCGAACACCGGGGAGCTGTTTTTT.

V and J are TRBV7-2 and TRBJ2-2; tentatively, D is TRBD1 or TRBD2 (6 bases each). CDR1 and CDR2 from the germline V gene are SGHTA and FQGNSA. This CDR3 contains 15 residues. Trimming left V 5 bases short and J 5 bases short, with 15 bases between. The DNA of the CDR3 is TGTGCCAGCAGCCCCGTGGGGGGCCGGACCGGGGAGCTGTTTTTT. Amino acids: CASSPVGGRTGELFF.

This clonotype was seen a few times. The gene calls are TRBV20-1 and TRBJ2-1, with 9 positions matching TRBD2. This CDR3 spans 15 amino acids. V was pared by 3 bases and J by 4 bases, with 7 bases of the junction left unmatched. Germline CDR1 reads DFQATT; CDR2 reads SNEGSKA (reference sequence). The CDR3 spells CSASPLAGRYNEQFF. CDR3 coding DNA: TGCAGTGCTAGCCCACTAGCGGGCCGATACAATGAGCAGTTCTTC.